One sample yielded the 2 T cell receptor beta chains listed below, sequenced in a study of T cell responses to AZD1222 COVID-19 vaccine. The method was immunoSEQ multiplex PCR; TCRdb's version includes in-frame clones alone and lacks a portion of them. The sample has under 150,000 clones, approximately 90% seen once. This material consisted of peripheral blood, taken on day 0 of AZD1222 vaccination. All receptors come from an adult in good health.

This chain connects TRBV12-3 or TRBV12-4 to TRBJ2-5; D is unclear. With 6 bases removed from V and 2 bases from J, the gap between germline ends came to 4 bases. CDR3 length: 11 residues. The CDR3 region is CASSLQETQYF. Written as DNA, the CDR3 is TGTGCCAGCAGCCTACAAGAGACCCAGTACTTC.

The rearrangement links TRBV14 to TRBJ1-3; no firm D call. The CDR3 loop spans 16 amino acids. CDR1 and CDR2 from the germline V gene are SGHDN and FVKESK. V was trimmed by 4 bases and J by 0 bases, leaving 13 bases between them. CDR3 nucleotide sequence: TGTGCCAGCAGCCCCTTGGCTCGGTTCTCTGGAAACACCATATATTTT. Protein: CASSPLARFSGNTIYF. The variable domain in full, with the rest retrieved from reference TRBV14 and TRBJ1-3, is EAGVTQFPSHSVIEKGQTVTLRCDPISGHDNLYWYRRVMGKEIKFLLHFVKESKQDESGMPNNRFLAERTGGTYSTLKVQPAELEDSGVYFCASSPLARFSGNTIYFGEGSWLTVV.